This entry is about one T cell receptor (beta chain). Its antigen is not identified. Time point in this sample: blood 4 weeks post-SBRT, at nephrectomy. Treatment in this sample: 15 Gy SBRT to primary tumor, nephrectomy 4 weeks later. Clear cell pathology was present in this patient's renal cell carcinoma. This specimen comes from a study of radiation and T cells in renal cell carcinoma. Study-wide points: Without pretreatment biopsies, baseline tumor clonotype presence was undetermined.

TCRdb's table, derived via immunoSEQ multiplex PCR, lists solely in-frame clones and lacks some. Of around 170,000 clones in the sample, around 90% were seen once. The germline V gene has CDR1 GTSNPN and CDR2 SVGIG (reference sequence). Trimming removed 8 bases from V and 0 bases from J, with 17 bases in between. The CDR3 consists of 16 residues. The receptor was isolated from a woman aged 50 to 65 with renal cell carcinoma. The chain combines TRBV30 with TRBJ1-6; no firm D call. The sample consisted of blood, taken from a patient whose treatment included radiotherapy and nephrectomy. The CDR3 DNA sequence: TGTGCCACATCCGCCGGGGAGGTCTCCTATAATTCACCCCTCCACTTT. Translated, it gives CATSAGEVSYNSPLHF. The full variable domain, with the rest looked up from reference TRBV30 and TRBJ1-6, is SQTIHQWPATLVQPVGSPLSLECTVEGTSNPNLYWYRQAAGRGLQLLFYSVGIGQISSEVPQNLSASRPQDRQFILSSKKLLLSDSGFYLCATSAGEVSYNSPLHFGNGTRLTVT.